These T cell receptor beta chains were read from a single sample in a study of shared clonotypes between healthy human individuals. The protocol was immunoSEQ multiplex PCR, while the TCRdb copy is restricted to in-frame clones and leaves out a portion. The data show over 2,000,000 clones, roughly 93% seen once. Sequencing used naive CD8+ T cells from PBMCs. The receptors derive from a man in his late teens or twenties in good health. Some clones in this sample may be carry-over from other donors' samples. CDR3s include the opening cysteine and the closing phenylalanine or tryptophan. The D gene is left open where the match is weak. The size entry is marked missing in some rows and otherwise reads once, few, many or a size class.

>NA|TRBV27|once|TRBJ2-7
CASSLSDWRGSGYEQYF
TGTGCCAGCAGTTTATCAGACTGGAGGGGTTCGGGCTACGAGCAGTACTTC
>NA|TRBV25-1|few|TRBJ1-1
CASRDSMNTEAFF
TGTGCCAGCAGGGACAGCATGAACACTGAAGCTTTCTTT
>NA|TRBV28|few|TRBJ1-4
CASSLYGSDNEKLFF
TGTGCCAGCAGTTTATACGGGTCAGATAATGAAAAACTGTTTTTT
>NA|TRBV4-3|NA|TRBJ2-7
CASSQEPGIAYEQYF
TGCGCCAGCAGCCAAGAACCAGGTATAGCGTACGAGCAGTACTTC
>TRBD1|TRBV19|NA|TRBJ2-5
CASSIAFRTGTEETQYF
TGTGCCAGTAGTATAGCGTTCAGGACAGGGACCGAAGAGACCCAGTACTTC
>NA|TRBV6-5|NA|TRBJ2-5
CASSLTGTQETQYF
TGTGCCAGCAGCCTTACCGGGACCCAAGAGACCCAGTACTTC
>TRBD1|TRBV27|NA|TRBJ2-2
CASSLTGGPGELFF
TGTGCCAGCAGTTTGACAGGGGGCCCCGGGGAGCTGTTTTTT
>NA|TRBV7-9|NA|TRBJ2-7
CASSLAESGDPYEQYF
TGTGCCAGCAGCTTAGCGGAGTCTGGGGATCCCTACGAGCAGTACTTC
>NA|TRBV18|NA|TRBJ2-7
CASSLTTGTEPYEQYF
TGTGCCAGCTCGCTTACTACCGGGACCGAGCCCTACGAGCAGTACTTC
>NA|TRBV7-9|NA|TRBJ1-4
CASSFPERDHTNEKLFF
TGTGCCAGCAGCTTCCCCGAGAGAGACCATACTAATGAAAAACTGTTTTTT
>NA|TRBV5-1|NA|TRBJ2-3
CASSLSGGQWTDTQYF
TGCGCCAGCAGCTTGTCCGGGGGGCAGTGGACAGATACGCAGTATTTT
>NA|TRBV27|NA|TRBJ2-1
CASSLGRADEQFF
TGTGCCAGCAGTTTAGGCAGGGCCGATGAGCAGTTCTTC
>NA|TRBV5-6|NA|TRBJ2-7
CASSSGTEQAYEQYF
TGTGCCAGCAGCTCAGGGACGGAGCAAGCCTACGAGCAGTACTTC
>NA|TRBV28|NA|TRBJ2-2
CASSLPPNTGELFF
TGTGCCAGCAGTCTACCGCCGAACACCGGGGAGCTGTTTTTT
>TRBD1|TRBV6-1|once|TRBJ1-2
CASSGWGTGEGYYGYTF
TGTGCCAGCAGTGGCTGGGGGACAGGGGAAGGTTATTATGGCTACACCTTC
>NA|TRBV27|NA|TRBJ2-7
CASSFTTSPYEQYF
TGTGCCAGCAGTTTCACCACGAGTCCCTACGAGCAGTACTTC
>TRBD1|TRBV29-1|NA|TRBJ2-5
CSVPDRGGRQETQYF
TGCAGCGTTCCGGACAGGGGGGGACGCCAAGAGACCCAGTACTTC
>NA|TRBV9|NA|TRBJ2-6
CASSGGHSSGANVLTF
TGTGCCAGCAGCGGGGGACATTCCTCTGGGGCCAACGTCCTGACTTTC
>NA|TRBV7-2|once|TRBJ1-1
CASSLEVNTEAFF
TGTGCCAGCAGCTTAGAGGTGAACACTGAAGCTTTCTTT
>TRBD1|TRBV14|NA|TRBJ2-4
CASSPQTGPAKKNIQYF
TGTGCCAGCAGCCCCCAGACAGGGCCAGCGAAGAAAAACATTCAGTACTTC
>TRBD2|TRBV4-2|NA|TRBJ2-5
CASSPAISGAGEQETQYF
TGTGCCAGCAGCCCTGCCATTAGCGGGGCGGGAGAGCAAGAGACCCAGTACTTC
>TRBD1|TRBV4-2|NA|TRBJ2-7
CASSQVGVGQGSYEQYF
TGTGCCAGCAGCCAAGTGGGGGTGGGACAGGGATCCTACGAGCAGTACTTC
>NA|TRBV28|NA|TRBJ2-3
CASSLWQSSTDTQYF
TGTGCCAGCAGTTTATGGCAGAGTAGCACAGATACGCAGTATTTT
>NA|TRBV2|NA|TRBJ2-2
CASSVGPPELFF
TGTGCCAGCAGTGTTGGCCCCCCGGAGCTGTTTTTT
>NA|TRBV4-3|NA|TRBJ2-3
CASSQGSGTSTDTQYF
TGCGCCAGCAGCCAAGGGTCCGGAACTAGCACAGATACGCAGTATTTT
>TRBD2|TRBV11-2|NA|TRBJ2-7
CASSLSGLALSSYEQYF
TGTGCCAGCAGTCTCTCAGGACTAGCGTTGAGCTCCTACGAGCAGTACTTC
>NA|TRBV9|NA|TRBJ2-7
CASSDNPGASGPYEQYF
TGTGCCAGCAGCGACAATCCGGGGGCTAGCGGACCTTACGAGCAGTACTTC
>NA|TRBV14|NA|TRBJ2-7
CASSQDPSWSEQYF
TGTGCCAGCAGCCAAGATCCATCATGGAGCGAGCAGTACTTC
>TRBD2|TRBV19|NA|TRBJ2-1
CASSIDKRELYNEQFF
TGTGCCAGTAGTATTGATAAGCGGGAGCTCTACAATGAGCAGTTCTTC
>NA|TRBV7-8|NA|TRBJ1-1
CASSLASTEAFF
TGTGCCAGCAGCTTAGCGAGCACTGAAGCTTTCTTT
>NA|TRBV28|once|TRBJ2-1
CASGSSDNEQFF
TGTGCCAGTGGTTCTAGCGACAATGAGCAGTTCTTC
>TRBD2|TRBV7-6|NA|TRBJ2-7
CASSSRAGAYEQYF
TGTGCCAGCAGTTCGAGGGCGGGAGCCTACGAGCAGTACTTC
>TRBD2|TRBV9|NA|TRBJ2-1
CASSVPTGASGRLGNEQFF
TGTGCCAGCAGCGTACCTACGGGGGCTAGCGGGAGGCTCGGCAATGAGCAGTTCTTC
>NA|TRBV11-2|NA|TRBJ2-5
CASSGRARQGETQYF
TGTGCCAGCAGCGGGAGGGCAAGACAGGGGGAGACCCAGTACTTC
>TRBD1|TRBV7-2|NA|TRBJ1-3
CASSPGGTGGNTIYF
TGTGCCAGCAGCCCCGGAGGGACAGGAGGAAACACCATATATTTT